A single sample gave rise to the 4 T cell receptor beta chains below, sequenced in a study of blood T cell repertoires in COVID-19. Profiled with immunoSEQ multiplex PCR; TCRdb holds only in-frame clones, not every one. The data hold about 220,000 clones, with over 75% observed a single time. Input material: PBMCs or T cells enriched from blood (not recorded which). The receptors come from a woman aged 55-69 years who had recovered from COVID-19.

This chain joins TRBV18 and TRBJ1-2; the D is unclear. The length of the CDR3 is 15 residues. Germline-derived CDR1 and CDR2 are KGHSH and LQKENI. V lost 5 bases, J lost 2 bases, and 15 bases lay in between. The CDR3 region has the DNA TGTGCCAGCTCATCTGCGACGGAGAAGAACTATGGCTACACCTTC. Translating gives CASSSATEKNYGYTF. Full variable domain (missing parts from reference TRBV18 and TRBJ1-2): NAGVMQNPRHLVRRRGQEARLRCSPMKGHSHVYWYRQLPEEGLKFMVYLQKENIIDESGMPKERFSAEFPKEGPSILRIQQVVRGDSAAYFCASSSATEKNYGYTFGSGTRLTVV.

This clone came up a few times. This rearrangement joins TRBV10-3 to TRBJ2-2; 10 nucleotides match TRBD1. V trimming: 4 bases; J trimming: 3 bases; junction bases outside the gene matches: 23. Looked up from germline, CDR1 is ENHRY and CDR2 is SYGVKD. The CDR3 extends over 22 amino acids. The CDR3 protein is CAISGGQGVIAGHETYTGELFF. For the CDR3, the DNA is TGTGCCATCAGTGGAGGACAGGGGGTAATAGCGGGACACGAAACTTACACCGGGGAGCTGTTTTTT.

This clone was seen a handful of times. The V gene is TRBV4-2, the J gene TRBJ1-2, with TRBD1 as a possible D gene (6 bases). The CDR3 covers 17 residues. Trimming cost V 4 bases and J 3 bases, with 21 bases left between them. The germline gives CDR1 LGHNA, CDR2 YNFKEQ. The CDR3 protein is CASSPFGRGSLDYGYTF. The CDR3, as DNA: TGTGCCAGCAGCCCCTTTGGGAGGGGGAGTCTCGACTATGGCTACACCTTC.

This clone was detected a few times. The CDR3 sequence is CATQGSSNQPQHF. The CDR3 DNA is TGTGCCACCCAGGGGAGCTCGAATCAGCCCCAGCATTTT. The rearrangement joins TRBV19 to TRBJ1-5; TRBD1 might be the D (6 bases). Germline V gene sequence: CDR1 LNHDA, CDR2 SQIVND (reference sequence). The CDR3 runs to 13 residues. V was pared by 10 bases and J by 4 bases, with 14 bases between.